Listed below are T cell receptor beta chains from one sample, sequenced in a study of blood T cell repertoires in COVID-19. Repertoires were generated with immunoSEQ multiplex PCR, while TCRdb's copy carries only in-frame clones and drops some. The sample lists more than 90,000 clones; about 81% were seen once. Material for sequencing was peripheral blood. The receptor source for this set is a man aged 70 or older with acute or convalescent COVID-19. Each CDR3 is given with its conserved first and last residue. Each record gives: CDR3 protein, CDR3 DNA, J gene, CDR3 length, V gene, clone size, D gene. A D gene is named only where the DNA matches it firmly. A row's size may be missing; if present it is once, few, many or a size class.

CAWTSGAHTQYF	TGTGCCTGGACTAGCGGAGCTCATACGCAGTATTTT	TRBJ2-3	12	TRBV30	-	TRBD2
CASSHGQGYEQYF	TGCGCCAGCAGTCATGGACAGGGCTACGAGCAGTACTTC	TRBJ2-7	13	TRBV5-1	-	TRBD1
CASSLGTGTDTQYF	TGCGCCAGCAGCTTGGGGACAGGGACAGATACGCAGTATTTT	TRBJ2-3	14	TRBV5-1	-	TRBD1
CASSVQQAFSGNTIYF	TGTGCCAGCAGCGTACAACAGGCCTTCTCTGGAAACACCATATATTTT	TRBJ1-3	16	TRBV9	medium-sized	-
CASSHSFSGVSTDTQYF	TGCGCCAGCAGTCATTCCTTTTCAGGGGTAAGCACAGATACGCAGTATTTT	TRBJ2-3	17	TRBV23-1	-	-
CASSQELTYEQYF	TGTGCCAGCAGCCAAGAATTGACATACGAGCAGTACTTC	TRBJ2-7	13	TRBV3-1/TRBV3-2	few	-
CASSESSGTSYPYNEQFF	TGTGCCAGCAGTGAATCCAGCGGGACCTCCTATCCCTACAATGAGCAGTTCTTC	TRBJ2-1	18	TRBV6-1	once	TRBD2
CASTFTGTSSNEQFF	TGTGCCAGCACCTTTACCGGGACTAGTAGTAATGAGCAGTTCTTC	TRBJ2-1	15	TRBV11-2	-	TRBD2
CSVLTGASGNQPQHF	TGCAGCGTTCTAACAGGAGCTTCTGGCAATCAGCCCCAGCATTTT	TRBJ1-5	15	TRBV29-1	-	-
CASSLDSGANMGAFF	TGCGCCAGCAGCTTGGACAGCGGCGCTAATATGGGAGCTTTCTTT	TRBJ1-1	15	TRBV5-1	-	-
CAIRGEFPYEQYF	TGTGCCATCAGGGGCGAATTTCCCTACGAGCAGTACTTC	TRBJ2-7	13	TRBV10-3	-	-
CAWRARTGTNTEAFF	TGTGCCTGGAGGGCAAGGACAGGGACGAACACTGAAGCTTTCTTT	TRBJ1-1	15	TRBV30	once	TRBD1
CASSVAGQPNTEAFF	TGTGCCAGCAGCGTAGCGGGACAGCCTAACACTGAAGCTTTCTTT	TRBJ1-1	15	TRBV9	-	TRBD1
CASSFTEAFQPQHF	TGTGCCAGCAGTTTTACGGAGGCGTTTCAGCCCCAGCATTTT	TRBJ1-5	14	TRBV28	-	-
CASSSRGSASTDTQYF	TGTGCCAGCAGCTCCCGGGGTAGCGCGAGCACAGATACGCAGTATTTT	TRBJ2-3	16	TRBV9	-	-
CASSLVRGTYEQYF	TGTGCCAGCAGCTTGGTACGGGGTACCTACGAGCAGTACTTC	TRBJ2-7	14	TRBV5-6	-	-
CASSLTGPTDTQYF	TGTGCCAGCAGCTTGACAGGGCCTACAGATACGCAGTATTTT	TRBJ2-3	14	TRBV7-3	-	TRBD1
CASSEGGPQKFF	TGCGCCAGCAGCGAGGGTGGGCCGCAGAAGTTCTTC	TRBJ2-1	12	TRBV5-1	-	-
CASSLSSSGHIQYF	TGTGCCAGCAGTTTATCTTCTAGCGGGCACATTCAGTACTTC	TRBJ2-4	14	TRBV27	-	TRBD2
CASRRGQGSNQPQHF	TGTGCCAGCAGACGGGGACAGGGTAGCAATCAGCCCCAGCATTTT	TRBJ1-5	15	TRBV6-5	few	TRBD1
CASSPSLRFEQYF	TGTGCCAGCAGCCCTTCTTTACGGTTCGAGCAGTACTTC	TRBJ2-7	13	TRBV3-1/TRBV3-2	-	-
CASSSRDRPSGANVLTF	TGCGCCAGCAGCTCCCGGGACAGGCCTTCTGGGGCCAACGTCCTGACTTTC	TRBJ2-6	17	TRBV5-1	-	TRBD1
CASSSEGATNEKLFF	TGTGCCAGCAGTTCCGAGGGTGCAACTAATGAAAAACTGTTTTTT	TRBJ1-4	15	TRBV28	-	-
CASSERRTSGGDTQYF	TGTGCCAGCAGTGAACGGCGGACTAGCGGGGGAGATACGCAGTATTTT	TRBJ2-3	16	TRBV25-1	-	TRBD2
CASSLSMLSSYNEQFF	TGTGCCAGCAGTTTAAGTATGTTGAGCTCCTACAATGAGCAGTTCTTC	TRBJ2-1	16	TRBV27	few	-
CASSQGPGANEKLFF	TGTGCCAGCAGCCAAGGCCCGGGGGCTAATGAAAAACTGTTTTTT	TRBJ1-4	15	TRBV3-1/TRBV3-2	-	-
CASSRDKANYGYTF	TGTGCCAGCAGTCGGGACAAAGCTAACTATGGCTACACCTTC	TRBJ1-2	14	TRBV6-5	-	-
CASSKVGPSLAKNIQYF	TGTGCCAGCAGCAAAGTGGGGCCGTCCTTAGCCAAAAACATTCAGTACTTC	TRBJ2-4	17	TRBV21-1	-	-
CASSDGTGGTDTQYF	TGTGCCAGTTCTGACGGGACAGGAGGCACAGATACGCAGTATTTT	TRBJ2-3	15	TRBV28	-	TRBD1
CASRQGSGNTIYF	TGTGCCAGCAGACAGGGGTCTGGAAACACCATATATTTT	TRBJ1-3	13	TRBV5-4	-	TRBD1
CASSTGTGGLADTQYF	TGCGCCAGCAGCACCGGGACAGGGGGGTTGGCGGATACGCAGTATTTT	TRBJ2-3	16	TRBV10-2	few	TRBD1
CASSSRGPSGNTIYF	TGTGCCAGCAGCTCCAGGGGCCCCTCTGGAAACACCATATATTTT	TRBJ1-3	15	TRBV7-2	-	-
CASSLGGTGNNSPLHF	TGTGCCAGCAGCCTCGGCGGGACGGGGAATAATTCACCCCTCCACTTT	TRBJ1-6	16	TRBV3-1/TRBV3-2	-	-
CAISTGRGVVVAQHF	TGTGCCATCAGCACAGGGCGGGGGGTAGTGGTGGCCCAGCATTTT	TRBJ1-5	15	TRBV10-3	once	-
CASSPSINNEQFF	TGTGCCAGCTCACCATCTATAAACAATGAGCAGTTCTTC	TRBJ2-1	13	TRBV18	-	-
CASSPGRVGTDTQYF	TGCGCCAGCAGCCCCGGGAGGGTTGGCACAGATACGCAGTATTTT	TRBJ2-3	15	TRBV5-1	-	TRBD2
CASRFRRERHTEAFF	TGTGCCAGCAGGTTCCGCCGGGAGCGACACACTGAAGCTTTCTTT	TRBJ1-1	15	TRBV28	-	-
CASSRGTNSYEQYF	TGTGCCAGTAGTAGGGGGACAAACTCCTACGAGCAGTACTTC	TRBJ2-7	14	TRBV19	few	-
CASSQAGTGFGPDTQYF	TGTGCCAGCAGTCAAGCCGGGACAGGGTTTGGTCCAGATACGCAGTATTTT	TRBJ2-3	17	TRBV6-1	-	TRBD1
CASSTQGEITEAFF	TGTGCCAGTAGTACCCAGGGGGAAATCACTGAAGCTTTCTTT	TRBJ1-1	14	TRBV19	few	TRBD1
CASSRTRREVDEQFF	TGTGCCAGTAGTAGGACTAGGCGGGAGGTGGATGAGCAGTTCTTC	TRBJ2-1	15	TRBV19	-	TRBD2
CASSLQGPHEQFF	TGTGCCAGCAGCCTACAGGGGCCCCATGAGCAGTTCTTC	TRBJ2-1	13	TRBV11-2	-	TRBD1
CASFLAGGYNEQFF	TGTGCCTCGTTTCTAGCGGGAGGATACAATGAGCAGTTCTTC	TRBJ2-1	14	TRBV30	-	TRBD2
CASSQEGITGELFF	TGCGCCAGCAGCCAGGAGGGAATCACCGGGGAGCTGTTTTTT	TRBJ2-2	14	TRBV5-1	-	-
CASSTSGTMETFF	TGTGCCAGCAGTACATCCGGGACAATGGAAACTTTCTTT	TRBJ1-1	13	TRBV12-3/TRBV12-4	-	-
CASSFIGTANQPQHF	TGTGCCAGCAGTTTTATCGGGACAGCTAATCAGCCCCAGCATTTT	TRBJ1-5	15	TRBV2	-	TRBD1
CASRVEGGTDTQYF	TGTGCCAGCAGGGTCGAGGGGGGCACAGATACGCAGTATTTT	TRBJ2-3	14	TRBV7-9	once	-
CASSQVGELFF	TGTGCCAGCAGTCAGGTCGGGGAGCTGTTTTTT	TRBJ2-2	11	TRBV6-5	-	-
CASSLGTGSYGYTF	TGCGCCAGCAGCTTGGGGACAGGGTCTTATGGCTACACCTTC	TRBJ1-2	14	TRBV5-1	-	TRBD1
CASSISGSSYNEQFF	TGTGCCAGTAGTATATCAGGGTCCTCCTACAATGAGCAGTTCTTC	TRBJ2-1	15	TRBV19	-	-
CASSISREDGQPQHF	TGTGCCAGTAGTATTTCCAGGGAAGATGGTCAGCCCCAGCATTTT	TRBJ1-5	15	TRBV19	few	-
CASSQRQGNQPQHF	TGTGCCAGCAGTCAGCGACAGGGCAATCAGCCCCAGCATTTT	TRBJ1-5	14	TRBV6-5	-	-
CASSDRVSEAFF	TGTGCCAGCAGCGACAGGGTCAGTGAAGCTTTCTTT	TRBJ1-1	12	TRBV12-3/TRBV12-4	-	TRBD1
CASVRDTEAFF	TGTGCCAGCGTTCGGGACACTGAAGCTTTCTTT	TRBJ1-1	11	TRBV6-5	-	-
CASSRDRGEAYGYTF	TGTGCCAGCAGCCGGGACAGGGGAGAGGCGTATGGCTACACCTTC	TRBJ1-2	15	TRBV7-2	-	TRBD1
CASSLSGNSPLHF	TGTGCCAGCAGTTTAAGCGGGAATTCACCCCTCCACTTT	TRBJ1-6	13	TRBV12-3/TRBV12-4	-	-